A single sample is the source of the 22 T cell receptor beta chains below, sequenced in a study of tumor and adjacent non-tumor tissue in lung cancer. A modified ARM-PCR protocol with three rounds of nested PCR amplified TCRbeta. TCRdb itself ran the multiplex PCR reads through MiXCR, one entry per CDR3 protein. The repertoire holds 68,000 or so distinct CDR3 sequences, with 50% to 60% as singletons. No cell sorting was done before RNA was extracted from the tissue. Source material: lung tumor tissue. The receptors shown here come from a man aged 50-60 years with non-small cell lung cancer.

This clonotype has just a few counts. A much more abundant neighbour one base away suggests this may be a read error. This chain links TRBV6-2 or TRBV6-3 with TRBJ1-2, with D perhaps TRBD1 (6 bases). The V end was cut by 8 bases, the J end by 7 bases, with 14 bases between. Looked up from germline, CDR1 is MNHEY and CDR2 is SVGEGT. The CDR3 runs 12 residues. The CDR3 nucleotides read TGTGCCAGCGGGCGGGACATTCGTGGCTACACCTTC. Translation gives CASGRDIRGYTF.

This clonotype has just one count. One junction end does not reproduce the germline sequence, and a read error may be involved. This chain uses TRBV5-1 with TRBJ2-1; 8 bases align to TRBD2. Germline V gene data show CDR1 as SGHRS and CDR2 as YFSETQ. This CDR3 contains 16 residues. The CDR3 bases are TGTGCCAGCAGCCTGCAAACGGGAGGGCCGCTGGATGAGCAGTTCTTC. Residues: CASSLQTGGPLDEQFF. The variable domain in full, with the rest retrieved from reference TRBV5-1 and TRBJ2-1, is KAGVTQTPRYLIKTRGQQVTLSCSPISGHRSVSWYQQTPGQGLQFLFEYFSETQRNKGNFPGRFSGRQFSNSRSEMNVSTLELGDSALYLCASSLQTGGPLDEQFFGPGTRLTVL.

Comment on this clonotype: At one end, the junction sequence differs from germline, possibly due to a read error. This chain uses TRBV10-3 with TRBJ2-1; possible D gene TRBD1, 6 bases. Per the germline V gene, CDR1 is ENHRY and CDR2 is SYGVKD. The CDR3 contains 15 residues. The CDR3 region has the DNA TGTGCCAGCGGACAGCAACAAGTGGGAGTGAATGAGCAGCTCTTC. Translating it yields CASGQQQVGVNEQLF.

The chain uses TRBV4-1 and TRBJ2-1, with 11 positions matching TRBD2. J gave up 2 bases and V 3 bases, and 21 bases lay outside the gene matches. Germline loops: CDR1 MGHRA, CDR2 YSYEKL. This CDR3 has 22 amino acids. Here the CDR3 reads CASSQVAWLAGGPVRPYNEQFF. The CDR3 nucleotides read TGCGCCAGCAGCCAGGTAGCATGGCTAGCGGGAGGCCCGGTGCGACCCTACAATGAGCAGTTCTTC.

As to this clonotype: One end of the junction fails to match germline, which may point to a read error. The J gene is TRBJ2-4, the V gene TRBV5-1; 10 positions agree with TRBD1. Germline V gene data show CDR1 as SGHRS and CDR2 as YFSETQ. CDR3 length: 14 amino acids. The CDR3 DNA reads TGCGCCAGCAGCATAGACAGGGGGCTGAACACTCAGTACTTC. This encodes CASSIDRGLNTQYF.

The chain recombines TRBV6-1 with TRBJ1-5; TRBD1 might be the D (6 bases). Germline-derived CDR1 and CDR2 are MNHNS and SASEGT. The CDR3 is 13 amino acids. Trimming removed 10 bases at V and 3 bases at J, with 13 bases between. The CDR3 spells CANRTDINQPQHF. The CDR3 DNA is TGTGCCAACAGGACAGATATCAATCAGCCCCAGCATTTT.

As concerns this clonotype: This may come from a read error, since a much larger clone is one base off. This sequence joins TRBV2 and TRBJ2-5; possible D gene TRBD2, 6 bases. The J call may be faulty, since TRBJ2-1 better matches the DNA end. This CDR3 is built from 14 residues. The germline V gene encodes CDR1 SNHLY and CDR2 FYNNEI. CDR3 amino acids: CASSQAGRVATQFF. CDR3 in DNA: TGTGCCAGCAGCCAAGCGGGCAGGGTCGCGACCCAGTTCTTC.

This clonotype showed up just once. This likely comes from a read error, as the CDR3 has no conserved phenylalanine or tryptophan at its end. V is TRBV6-5 and J is TRBJ1-6; D call uncertain. Germline loops: CDR1 MNHEY, CDR2 SVGAGI. This CDR3 has 13 residues. The CDR3 loop reads CASSADLNSPLHS. The CDR3 bases are TGTGCAAGCAGTGCCGATTTAAATTCACCCCTCCACTCT.

The V call is TRBV5-1, the J call TRBJ2-2; 8 bases are shared with TRBD2. Germline-derived CDR1 and CDR2 are SGHRS and YFSETQ. This CDR3 is built from 16 residues. The J segment lost 2 bases and the V segment lost 2 bases, leaving 5 bases of the junction unmatched. CDR3 bases: TGCGCCAGCAGCTTTACTAGCGGCTCAAACACCGGGGAGCTGTTTTTT. It encodes CASSFTSGSNTGELFF.

A remark on this clonotype: This may arise from a read error, as a much more abundant clone is one base away. The chain employs TRBV10-2 and TRBJ2-3; TRBD1 agrees at 8 bases. The CDR3 length is 14 residues. Germline values: CDR1 WSHSY, CDR2 SAAADI. The CDR3 nucleotides read TGCACCAGCAGGACGACAGGGGGCACAGATACGCAGTATTTT. The encoded protein is CTSRTTGGTDTQYF.

The count of this clonotype is one. V gene TRBV6-2 or TRBV6-3 combines with J gene TRBJ2-1; D is unclear. Per germline, CDR1 MNHEY and CDR2 SVGEGT. The CDR3 has 13 residues. V shed 6 bases and J shed 6 bases, with 12 bases lying between them. The CDR3 nucleotides read TGTGCCAGCAGAGGGTTGTCCGGCAATGAGCAGTTCTTC. It is translated as CASRGLSGNEQFF.

A remark on this clonotype: Being one base from a much bigger clone, this may be a read error. The chain has TRBV5-4 and TRBJ2-7; the D gene could be TRBD1 or TRBD2 (5 bases each). The V gene's germline CDR1 is SGHNT and CDR2 YYREEE (reference sequence). The V and J ends lost 7 bases and 3 bases respectively, with 20 bases between them. The CDR3 is made up of 15 amino acids. In DNA, the CDR3 is TGTGCCAGCTGCTCCGGGACGGGTCAATTCTACGAGCAGTACTTC. Amino acid sequence: CASCSGTGQFYEQYF.

This clonotype showed up many times. The chain is built from TRBV4-2 and TRBJ2-7, with 10 bases identical to TRBD1. This CDR3 has 14 amino acids. CDR1 and CDR2 from the germline V gene are LGHNA and YNFKEQ. Unmatched junction bases numbered 5, after V lost 2 bases and J lost 7 bases. CDR3 DNA sequence: TGTGCCAGCAGCCAACCGGGACAGGGGCCTGAGCAGTACTTC. Protein product: CASSQPGQGPEQYF.

Regarding this clonotype: A much larger clonotype is one base distant, so this may be a read error. This chain connects TRBV5-6 to TRBJ2-7, with TRBD2 matching over 13 bases. This CDR3 is built from 19 residues. The V segment lost 2 bases and the J segment 8 bases; nucleotides outside the gene matches: 19. Germline lookup yields CDR1 SGHDT and CDR2 YYEEEE. The CDR3 sequence is CASSFTGTGGLAGVFKQYF. CDR3 nucleotides: TGTGCCAGCAGCTTCACCGGGACAGGAGGACTAGCGGGAGTCTTCAAGCAGTACTTC.

A note on this clonotype: A much larger clone differs by one base, so this may be a read error. V is TRBV5-5 and J is TRBJ2-5; D is perhaps TRBD2 (5 bases). CDR3 length equals 13 residues. Trimming removed 4 bases at V and 12 bases at J, with 19 bases between. Germline V CDR1 and CDR2: SGHKS, YYEKEE (reference sequence). CDR3 bases: TGTGCCAGCAGCGTTATCCGGACTCAGGAGGAGTACTTC. Translated, it gives CASSVIRTQEEYF.

As concerns this clonotype: The junction departs from germline at one end; a sequencing error may be responsible. This chain links TRBV12-3 or TRBV12-4 with TRBJ2-5; TRBD2 is a possible D gene (5 bases). The CDR3 sequence is 12 residues long. This chain's CDR3 is CVSSLAWEIQYF. The CDR3 coding sequence is TGTGTCAGCAGTTTAGCATGGGAGATCCAGTACTTC.

The rearrangement links TRBV6-2 or TRBV6-3 to TRBJ1-5, with TRBD1 identical over 8 bases. CDR1 is MNHEY, CDR2 SVGEGT, per germline. The CDR3 runs 15 residues. The J segment lost 4 bases and the V segment lost 8 bases, leaving 10 bases of the junction unmatched. The CDR3 nucleotides read TGTGCCAGCGCCGGGACAGGAAGCACAAATCAGCCCCAGCATTTT. It specifies CASAGTGSTNQPQHF.

About this clonotype itself: In this CDR3 the conserved last residue, phenylalanine or tryptophan, is missing, so a read error is likely. This sequence joins TRBV14 and TRBJ2-2, with D possibly being TRBD2 (7 bases). Germline CDR1 SGHDN, CDR2 FVKESK. The length of the CDR3 is 18 residues. Between the trimmed V and J ends, which lost 1 base and 0 bases, there was a span of 15 bases. The CDR3 coding sequence is TGTGCCAGCAGCCAAGCCCTGGGAGGGGGAGCGAACACCGGGGAGCTGTTTATT. Translated: CASSQALGGGANTGELFI.

As concerns this clonotype: At one boundary the junction diverges from the germline segment, which might be a read error. The chain has TRBV6-1 and TRBJ1-5; D is ambiguous. The CDR3 is 14 amino acids. Germline V lookup: CDR1 MNHNS, CDR2 SASEGT. This CDR3 reads CACSEASGYQPQHF. As DNA, the CDR3 is TGTGCCTGCAGTGAAGCGTCCGGTTATCAGCCCCAACATTTT.

Turning to this clonotype: A read error may produce the germline difference seen at one junction end. This chain joins TRBV11-1 and TRBJ2-7, with D possibly called TRBD1 or TRBD2 (6 bases each). This CDR3 is built from 14 residues. Germline CDR1 and CDR2: SGHAT and FQDESV (reference sequence). In DNA form, the CDR3 reads TGTGCCAGCAGCTCGGAGGGACAATTCTACGAGCATTACTTC. Amino acid sequence: CASSSEGQFYEHYF.

This clonotype showed up many times. The chain is built from TRBV24-1 and TRBJ1-1; no clear D. Germline CDR1 is KGHDR and CDR2 is SFDVKD. The length of the CDR3 is 11 residues. Trimming removed 4 bases from V and 2 bases from J, with 1 base in between. The CDR3: CATSDNTEAFF. The CDR3 DNA reads as TGTGCCACCAGTGACAACACTGAAGCTTTCTTT.

On this clonotype itself: A read error may be the cause here, since a much bigger clone is one base away. V is TRBV20-1 and J is TRBJ2-1; D gene ambiguous. The J call is doubtful: the DNA matches TRBJ2-7 better. The CDR3 has 12 amino acids. Germline assignment: CDR1 DFQATT and CDR2 SNEGSKA (reference sequence). CDR3 in amino acids: CSAAELGNEQYF. CDR3 DNA sequence: TGCAGTGCCGCTGAGCTGGGGAATGAGCAGTACTTC.